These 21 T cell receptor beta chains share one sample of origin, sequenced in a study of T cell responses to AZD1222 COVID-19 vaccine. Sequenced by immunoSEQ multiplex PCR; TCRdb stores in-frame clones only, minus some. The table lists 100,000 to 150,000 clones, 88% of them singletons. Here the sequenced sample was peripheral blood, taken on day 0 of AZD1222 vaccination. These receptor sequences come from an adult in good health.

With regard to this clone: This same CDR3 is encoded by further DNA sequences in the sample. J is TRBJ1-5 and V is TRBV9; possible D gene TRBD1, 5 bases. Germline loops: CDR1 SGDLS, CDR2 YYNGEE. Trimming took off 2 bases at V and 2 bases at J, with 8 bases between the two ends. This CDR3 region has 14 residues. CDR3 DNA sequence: TGTGCCAGCAGCGTTGGAGGGGGCAATCAGCCCCAGCATTTT. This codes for CASSVGGGNQPQHF.

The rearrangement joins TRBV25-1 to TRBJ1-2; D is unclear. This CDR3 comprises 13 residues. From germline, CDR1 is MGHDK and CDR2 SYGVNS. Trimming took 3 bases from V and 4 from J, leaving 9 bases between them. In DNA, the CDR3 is TGTGCCAGCAGTGACGGATACGCCTATGGCTACACCTTC. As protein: CASSDGYAYGYTF.

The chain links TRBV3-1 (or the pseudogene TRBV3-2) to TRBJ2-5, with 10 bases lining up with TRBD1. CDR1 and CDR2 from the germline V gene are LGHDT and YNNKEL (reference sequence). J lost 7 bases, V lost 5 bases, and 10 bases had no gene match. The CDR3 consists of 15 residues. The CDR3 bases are TGTGCCAGCAGCTTACGGCCGGGACAGGGGTCGACCCAGTACTTC. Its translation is CASSLRPGQGSTQYF.

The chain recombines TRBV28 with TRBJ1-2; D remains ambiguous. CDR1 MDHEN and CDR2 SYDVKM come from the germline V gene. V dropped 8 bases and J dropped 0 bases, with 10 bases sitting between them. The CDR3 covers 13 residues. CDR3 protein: CASFNGANYGYTF. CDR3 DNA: TGTGCCAGCTTTAACGGTGCTAACTATGGCTACACCTTC.

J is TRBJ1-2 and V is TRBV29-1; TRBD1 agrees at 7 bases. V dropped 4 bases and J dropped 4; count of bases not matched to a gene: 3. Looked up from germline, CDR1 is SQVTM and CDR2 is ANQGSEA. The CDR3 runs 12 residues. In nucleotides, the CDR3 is TGCAGCGTTGGGGGGGACAGCTATGGCTACACCTTC. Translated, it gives CSVGGDSYGYTF.

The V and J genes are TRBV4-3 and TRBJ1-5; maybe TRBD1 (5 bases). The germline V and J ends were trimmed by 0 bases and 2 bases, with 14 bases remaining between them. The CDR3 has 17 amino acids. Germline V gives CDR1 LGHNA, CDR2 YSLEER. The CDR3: CASSQDPPTGRNQPQHF. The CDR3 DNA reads TGCGCCAGCAGCCAAGACCCGCCGACGGGACGCAATCAGCCCCAGCATTTT.

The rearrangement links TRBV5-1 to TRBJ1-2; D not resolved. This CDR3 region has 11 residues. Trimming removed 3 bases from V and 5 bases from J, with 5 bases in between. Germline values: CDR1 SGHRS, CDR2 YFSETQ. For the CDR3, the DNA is TGCGCCAGCAGCTCTCGATATGGCTACACCTTC. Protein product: CASSSRYGYTF. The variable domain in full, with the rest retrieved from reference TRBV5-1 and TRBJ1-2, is KAGVTQTPRYLIKTRGQQVTLSCSPISGHRSVSWYQQTPGQGLQFLFEYFSETQRNKGNFPGRFSGRQFSNSRSEMNVSTLELGDSALYLCASSSRYGYTFGSGTRLTVV.

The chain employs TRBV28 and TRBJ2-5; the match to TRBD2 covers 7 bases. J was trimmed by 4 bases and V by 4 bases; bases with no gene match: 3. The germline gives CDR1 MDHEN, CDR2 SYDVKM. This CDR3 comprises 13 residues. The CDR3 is CASSWGGTETQYF. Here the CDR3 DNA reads TGTGCCAGCAGTTGGGGGGGGACAGAGACCCAGTACTTC.

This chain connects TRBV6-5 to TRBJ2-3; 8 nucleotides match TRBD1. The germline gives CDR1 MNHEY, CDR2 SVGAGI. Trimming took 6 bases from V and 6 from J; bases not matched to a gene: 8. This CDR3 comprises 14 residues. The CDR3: CASRPWTGPDTQYF. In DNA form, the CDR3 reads TGTGCCAGCAGACCCTGGACAGGGCCCGATACGCAGTATTTT.

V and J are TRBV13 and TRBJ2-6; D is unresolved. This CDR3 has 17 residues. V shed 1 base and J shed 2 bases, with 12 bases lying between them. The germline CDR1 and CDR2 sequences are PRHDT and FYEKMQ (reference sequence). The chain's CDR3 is CASSLARSTTGANVLTF. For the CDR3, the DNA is TGTGCCAGCAGCTTAGCCAGGTCCACGACTGGGGCCAACGTCCTGACTTTC.

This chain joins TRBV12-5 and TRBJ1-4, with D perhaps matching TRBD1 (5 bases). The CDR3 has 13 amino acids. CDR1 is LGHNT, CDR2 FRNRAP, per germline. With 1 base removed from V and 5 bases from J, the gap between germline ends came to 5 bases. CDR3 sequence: CASGLGQNEKLFF. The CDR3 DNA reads TGTGCTAGTGGTTTGGGACAGAATGAAAAACTGTTTTTT.

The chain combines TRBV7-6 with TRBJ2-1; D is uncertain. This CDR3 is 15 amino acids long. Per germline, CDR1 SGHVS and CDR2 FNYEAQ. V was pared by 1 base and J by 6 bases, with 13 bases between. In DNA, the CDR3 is TGTGCCAGCAGCTTAGTAGACCTTAGGTTCAATGAGCAGTTCTTC. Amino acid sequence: CASSLVDLRFNEQFF.

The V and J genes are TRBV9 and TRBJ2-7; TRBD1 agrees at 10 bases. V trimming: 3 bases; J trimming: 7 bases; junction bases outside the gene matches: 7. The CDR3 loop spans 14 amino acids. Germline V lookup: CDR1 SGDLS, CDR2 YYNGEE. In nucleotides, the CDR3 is TGTGCCAGCAGCGCTGGGGGGACAGGGGTAGAGCAGTACTTC. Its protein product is CASSAGGTGVEQYF.

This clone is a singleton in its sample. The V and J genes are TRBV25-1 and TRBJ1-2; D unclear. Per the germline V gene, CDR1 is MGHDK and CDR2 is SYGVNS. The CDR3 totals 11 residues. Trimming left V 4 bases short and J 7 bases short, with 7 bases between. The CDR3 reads CASSVAFGYTF. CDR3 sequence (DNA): TGTGCCAGCAGTGTGGCCTTTGGCTACACCTTC.

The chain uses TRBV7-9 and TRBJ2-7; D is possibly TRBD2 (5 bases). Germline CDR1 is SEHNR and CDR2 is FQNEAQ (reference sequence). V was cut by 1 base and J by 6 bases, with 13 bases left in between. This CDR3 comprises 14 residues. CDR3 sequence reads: CASSLVGSRAEQYF. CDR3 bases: TGTGCCAGCAGCTTAGTAGGGAGTCGGGCCGAGCAGTACTTC.

CDR3 amino acids: CASSESGTGNSYEQYF. CDR3 DNA: TGTGCCAGCAGTGAATCCGGGACAGGGAACTCCTACGAGCAGTACTTC. The chain carries TRBV6-1 and TRBJ2-7; 9 nucleotides line up with TRBD1. Germline CDR1 reads MNHNS; CDR2 reads SASEGT. Losses at the gene ends were 2 bases for V and 0 bases for J; bases not matched to a gene: 5. This CDR3 region has 16 residues.

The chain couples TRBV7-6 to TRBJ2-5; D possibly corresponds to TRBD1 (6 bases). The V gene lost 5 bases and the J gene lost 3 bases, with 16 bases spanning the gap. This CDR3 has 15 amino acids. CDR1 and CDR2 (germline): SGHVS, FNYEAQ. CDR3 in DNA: TGTGCCAGCAGCCGAGGCCAGGGGCCGGAAGAGACCCAGTACTTC. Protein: CASSRGQGPEETQYF.

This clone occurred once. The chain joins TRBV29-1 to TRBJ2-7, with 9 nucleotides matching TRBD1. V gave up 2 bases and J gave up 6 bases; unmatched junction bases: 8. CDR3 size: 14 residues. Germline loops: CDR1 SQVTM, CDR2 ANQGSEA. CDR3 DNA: TGCAGCGTTGAACCCCGGGACAGGGTGGGCGAGCAGTACTTC. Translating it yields CSVEPRDRVGEQYF.

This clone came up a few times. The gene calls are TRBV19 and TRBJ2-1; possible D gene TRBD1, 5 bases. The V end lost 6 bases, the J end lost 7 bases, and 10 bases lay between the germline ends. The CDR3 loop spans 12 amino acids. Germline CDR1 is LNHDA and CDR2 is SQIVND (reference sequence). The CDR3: CASRQGSNEQFF. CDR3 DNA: TGTGCCAGTAGGCAGGGTTCTAATGAGCAGTTCTTC.

For the CDR3, the DNA is TGTGCCAGCAGCCAAGAATTTGGGACGGCCTATGGCTACACCTTC. Translation: CASSQEFGTAYGYTF. V gene TRBV3-1 (or the pseudogene TRBV3-2) combines with J gene TRBJ1-2, with D possibly matching TRBD1 (5 bases). This CDR3 comprises 15 residues. V lost 0 bases, J lost 4 bases, and 12 bases lay in between. Germline CDR1 LGHDT, CDR2 YNNKEL (reference sequence).

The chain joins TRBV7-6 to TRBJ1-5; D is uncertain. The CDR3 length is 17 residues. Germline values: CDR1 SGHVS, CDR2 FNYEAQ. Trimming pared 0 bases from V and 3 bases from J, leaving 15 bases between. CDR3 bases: TGTGCCAGCAGCTTAGCCGGACCGACAACTCCCAATCAGCCCCAGCATTTT. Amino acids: CASSLAGPTTPNQPQHF.